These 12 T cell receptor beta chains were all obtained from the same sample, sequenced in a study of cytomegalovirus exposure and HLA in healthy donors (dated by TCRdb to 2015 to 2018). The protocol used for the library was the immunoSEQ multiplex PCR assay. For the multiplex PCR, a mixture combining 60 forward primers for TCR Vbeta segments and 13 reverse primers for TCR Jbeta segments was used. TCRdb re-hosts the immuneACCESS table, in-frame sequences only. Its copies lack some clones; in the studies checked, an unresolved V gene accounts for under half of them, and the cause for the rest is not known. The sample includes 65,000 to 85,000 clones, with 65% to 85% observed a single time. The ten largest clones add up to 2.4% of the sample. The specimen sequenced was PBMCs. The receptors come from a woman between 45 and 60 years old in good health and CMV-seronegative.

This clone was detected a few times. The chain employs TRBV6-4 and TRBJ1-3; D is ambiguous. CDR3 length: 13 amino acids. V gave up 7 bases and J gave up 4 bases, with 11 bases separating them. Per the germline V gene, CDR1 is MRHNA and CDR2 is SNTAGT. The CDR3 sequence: CASNRVLGNTIYF. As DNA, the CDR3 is TGTGCCAGCAACCGGGTTCTGGGAAACACCATATATTTT.

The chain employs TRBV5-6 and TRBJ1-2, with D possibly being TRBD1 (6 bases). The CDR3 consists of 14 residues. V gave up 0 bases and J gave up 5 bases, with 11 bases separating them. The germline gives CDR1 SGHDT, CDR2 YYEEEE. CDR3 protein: CASSLAGQIYGYTF. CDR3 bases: TGTGCCAGCAGCTTGGCAGGACAGATTTATGGCTACACCTTC.

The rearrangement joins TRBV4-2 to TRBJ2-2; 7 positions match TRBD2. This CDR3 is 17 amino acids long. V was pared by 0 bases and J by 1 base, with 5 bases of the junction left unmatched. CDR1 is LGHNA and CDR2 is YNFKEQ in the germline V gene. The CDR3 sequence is CASSQDSLAVNTGELFF. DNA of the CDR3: TGTGCCAGCAGCCAAGATTCCCTAGCGGTGAACACCGGGGAGCTGTTTTTT.

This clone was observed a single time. The DNA for the CDR3 is TGTGCCAGTAGTACCCGAACAGTCAACACTGAAGCTTTCTTT. This sequence encodes CASSTRTVNTEAFF. This chain joins TRBV19 and TRBJ1-1, with no clear D. V was trimmed by 4 bases and J by 2 bases, leaving 11 bases between them. This CDR3 spans 14 amino acids. Germline CDR1 is LNHDA and CDR2 is SQIVND (reference sequence).

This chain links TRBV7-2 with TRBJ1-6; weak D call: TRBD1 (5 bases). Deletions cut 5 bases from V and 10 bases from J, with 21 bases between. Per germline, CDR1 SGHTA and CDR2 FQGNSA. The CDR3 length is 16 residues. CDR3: CASSPSRGGAVSPLHF. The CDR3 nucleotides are TGTGCCAGCAGCCCCTCCCGAGGAGGGGCTGTCTCACCCCTCCACTTT.

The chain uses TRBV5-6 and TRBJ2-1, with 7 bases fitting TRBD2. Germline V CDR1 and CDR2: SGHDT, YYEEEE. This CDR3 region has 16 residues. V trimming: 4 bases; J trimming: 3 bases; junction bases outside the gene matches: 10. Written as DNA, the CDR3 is TGTGCCAGCAGCCACATGCGGGAGCGATTCTACAATGAGCAGTTCTTC. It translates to CASSHMRERFYNEQFF.

The CDR3 spells CASSAPGTGYQPQHF. In DNA, the CDR3 is TGTGCCAGCAGTGCGCCGGGGACAGGGTATCAGCCCCAGCATTTT. The chain couples TRBV2 to TRBJ1-5, with TRBD1 matching over 9 bases. Per the germline V gene, CDR1 is SNHLY and CDR2 is FYNNEI. The CDR3 is made up of 15 amino acids. Trimming took 4 bases from V and 5 from J; bases not matched to a gene: 6.

The CDR3 is CASSVPPGESTDTQYF. The DNA of the CDR3 is TGTGCCAGCAGCGTACCTCCGGGGGAGTCCACAGATACGCAGTATTTT. The chain recombines TRBV9 with TRBJ2-3; maybe TRBD2 (6 bases). Germline-derived CDR1 and CDR2 are SGDLS and YYNGEE. The germline V and J ends were trimmed by 1 base and 2 bases, with 14 bases remaining between them. The length of the CDR3 is 16 residues.

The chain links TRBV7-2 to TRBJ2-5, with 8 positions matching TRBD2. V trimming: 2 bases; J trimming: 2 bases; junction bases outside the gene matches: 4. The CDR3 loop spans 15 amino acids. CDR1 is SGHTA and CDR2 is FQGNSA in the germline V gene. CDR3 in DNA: TGTGCCAGCAGCTTATGGGTAGCGGGACAAGAGACCCAGTACTTC. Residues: CASSLWVAGQETQYF. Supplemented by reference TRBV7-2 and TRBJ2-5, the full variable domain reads GAGVSQSPSNKVTEKGKDVELRCDPISGHTALYWYRQSLGQGLEFLIYFQGNSAPDKSGLPSDRFSAERTGGSVSTLTIQRTQQEDSAVYLCASSLWVAGQETQYFGPGTRLLVL.

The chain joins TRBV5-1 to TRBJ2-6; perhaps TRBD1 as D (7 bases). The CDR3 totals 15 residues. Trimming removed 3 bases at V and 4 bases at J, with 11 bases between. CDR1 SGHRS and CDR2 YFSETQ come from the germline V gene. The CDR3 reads CASSSEGAGANVLTF. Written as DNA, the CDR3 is TGCGCCAGCAGCTCGGAGGGGGCCGGGGCCAACGTCCTGACTTTC.

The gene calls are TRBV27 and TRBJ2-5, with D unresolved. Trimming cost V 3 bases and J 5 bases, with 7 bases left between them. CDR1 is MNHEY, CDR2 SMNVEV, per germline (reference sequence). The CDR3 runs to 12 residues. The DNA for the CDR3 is TGTGCCAGCAGTTTTCTTCAGGAGACCCAGTACTTC. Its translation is CASSFLQETQYF.

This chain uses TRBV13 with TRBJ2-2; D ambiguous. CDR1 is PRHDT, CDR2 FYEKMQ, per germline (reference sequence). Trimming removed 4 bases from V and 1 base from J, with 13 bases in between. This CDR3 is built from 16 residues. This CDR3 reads CASSSFIILNTGELFF. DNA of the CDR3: TGTGCCAGCAGCTCCTTTATAATCCTGAACACCGGGGAGCTGTTTTTT. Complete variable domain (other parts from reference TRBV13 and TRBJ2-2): AAGVIQSPRHLIKEKRETATLKCYPIPRHDTVYWYQQGPGQDPQFLISFYEKMQSDKGSIPDRFSAQQFSDYHSELNMSSLELGDSALYFCASSSFIILNTGELFFGEGSRLTVL.